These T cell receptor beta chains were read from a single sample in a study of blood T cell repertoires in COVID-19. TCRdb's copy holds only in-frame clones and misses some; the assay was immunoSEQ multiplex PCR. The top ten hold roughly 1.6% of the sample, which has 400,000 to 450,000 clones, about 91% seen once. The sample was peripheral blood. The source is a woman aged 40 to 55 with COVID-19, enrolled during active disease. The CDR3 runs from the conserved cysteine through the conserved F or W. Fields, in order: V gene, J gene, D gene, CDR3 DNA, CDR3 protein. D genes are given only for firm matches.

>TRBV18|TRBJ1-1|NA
TGTGCCAGCTCACCCGTCCGGGGTCCCAGCACTGAAGCTTTCTTT
CASSPVRGPSTEAFF
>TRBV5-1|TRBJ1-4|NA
TGCGCCAGCAGCTTAACCCCTGTGGGAGGGGCAACTAATGAAAAACTGTTTTTT
CASSLTPVGGATNEKLFF
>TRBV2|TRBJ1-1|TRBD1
TGTGCCAGCAGTGAACGGACAGGCATTGAAGCTTTCTTT
CASSERTGIEAFF
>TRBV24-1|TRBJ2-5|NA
TGTGCCACCAGTGATAGTCCCAGCCAAGAGACCCAGTACTTC
CATSDSPSQETQYF
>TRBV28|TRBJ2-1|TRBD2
TGTGCCAGCAGCGCTAGCGGGAGCTCCTACAATGAGCAGTTCTTC
CASSASGSSYNEQFF
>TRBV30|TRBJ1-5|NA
TGTGCCTGGAGTGTAAGAATCCGGTATAGCAATCAGCCCCAGCATTTT
CAWSVRIRYSNQPQHF
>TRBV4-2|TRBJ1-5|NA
TGTGCCAGCAGCCAAGATGTCAGGTTTAGCAATCAGCCCCAGCATTTT
CASSQDVRFSNQPQHF
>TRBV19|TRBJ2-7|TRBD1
TGTGCCAGTAGTATATCTCGACAGGGGGGCGAGCAGTACTTC
CASSISRQGGEQYF
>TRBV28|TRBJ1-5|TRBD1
TGTGCCAGCAGTCCAGGACAGGGCTATCAGCCCCAGCATTTT
CASSPGQGYQPQHF
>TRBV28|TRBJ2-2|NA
TGTGCCAGCAGTTCAATACAGGGTTTGGGGACCGGGGAGCTGTTTTTT
CASSSIQGLGTGELFF
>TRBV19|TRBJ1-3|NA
TGTGCCAGTACTACCGCCCGGGGGATTGGAAACACCATATATTTT
CASTTARGIGNTIYF
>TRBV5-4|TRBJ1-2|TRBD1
TGTGCCAGCAGCTTACCCAAACAGGGGGTTTTGCCAAACTATGGCTACACCTTC
CASSLPKQGVLPNYGYTF